Ten or more counts support the clone carrying this TCR beta chain. Its specificity is not known. In TCRdb, the 5' RACE reads were re-called with MiXCR into one record per CDR3 protein. The sample has around 15,000 distinct CDR3 sequences, approximately 6.3% seen once. This entry comes from a study of spatial heterogeneity in lung cancer. On the study more broadly: Beta-chain sequences were consistently detected more often than alpha-chain sequences.

Regarding time point: sample taken at primary tumor resection. The donor group consisted of 55 to 85 patients who had untreated, early-stage non-small cell lung cancer. Overall study results and limits: Of tumor T cells, an estimated coverage of roughly 7% was reached for alpha chains and 13% for beta chains. The number of expanded tumor alpha and beta chains correlated with mutation number.

The sequencing here drew on lung tumor tissue, taken at surgery. The sequence came from a female donor with early-stage non-small cell lung cancer.

CDR3 sequence: CASSTDRPLLDAFF. The DNA of the CDR3 is TGTGCCAGCAGCACGGACAGGCCCCTACTGGATGCTTTCTTT. This rearrangement joins TRBV7-2 to TRBJ1-1; 7 positions agree with TRBD1. This CDR3 is built from 14 residues. V lost 5 bases and J lost 11; bases outside the gene matches: 14. Germline CDR1 is SGHTA and CDR2 is FQGNSA.